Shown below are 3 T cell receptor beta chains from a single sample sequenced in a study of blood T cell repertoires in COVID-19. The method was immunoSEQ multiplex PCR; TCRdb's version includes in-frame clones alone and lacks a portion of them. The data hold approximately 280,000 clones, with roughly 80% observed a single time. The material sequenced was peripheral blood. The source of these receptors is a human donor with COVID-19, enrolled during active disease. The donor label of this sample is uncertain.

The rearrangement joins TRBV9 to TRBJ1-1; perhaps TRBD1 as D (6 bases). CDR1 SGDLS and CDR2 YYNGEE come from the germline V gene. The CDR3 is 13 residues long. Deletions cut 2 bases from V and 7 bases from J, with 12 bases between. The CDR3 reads CASSVTGRGEAFF. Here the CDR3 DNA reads TGTGCCAGCAGCGTGACAGGAAGGGGTGAAGCTTTCTTT.

The CDR3 coding sequence is TGTGCCAGCAGACAGGGGTATGGCTACACCTTC. Translated: CASRQGYGYTF. V is TRBV25-1 and J is TRBJ1-2, with 7 bases that match TRBD1. The length of the CDR3 is 11 residues. V lost 6 bases to trimming and J lost 5 bases; unmatched junction nucleotides: 0. CDR1 MGHDK and CDR2 SYGVNS come from the germline V gene.

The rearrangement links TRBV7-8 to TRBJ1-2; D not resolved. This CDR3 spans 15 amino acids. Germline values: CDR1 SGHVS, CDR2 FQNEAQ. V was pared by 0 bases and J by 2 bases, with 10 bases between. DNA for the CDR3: TGTGCCAGCAGCTTAGCCCCAGGTCCCAACTATGGCTACACCTTC. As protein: CASSLAPGPNYGYTF.